This is a list of T cell receptor beta chains from one sample in a study of T cell responses to AZD1222 COVID-19 vaccine. Here immunoSEQ multiplex PCR was the method, and the copy in TCRdb shows in-frame clones only, minus some. The sample holds 110,000 to 150,000 clones, approximately 90% seen once. Specimen: peripheral blood, collected on day 0 of AZD1222 vaccination. The receptors were gathered from an adult in good health. Both conserved end residues are part of each CDR3. Each record gives: J gene, V gene, CDR3 protein.

>TRBJ1-3|TRBV27
CASSPTGASGNTIYF
>TRBJ2-1|TRBV4-3
CASSQAGGRYNEQFF
>TRBJ2-7|TRBV7-2
CASRPGQGGPDNPREQYF
>TRBJ2-2|TRBV28
CASNSGGNTGELFF
>TRBJ2-1|TRBV5-4
CASSLASGSHEQFF
>TRBJ1-2|TRBV29-1
CSVLGATPLDGYTF
>TRBJ1-1|TRBV19
CASSYEDSYTEAFF
>TRBJ1-5|TRBV19
CASSNNQPQHF
>TRBJ1-1|TRBV6-5
CASAGGARGTEAFF
>TRBJ1-1|TRBV15
CATSRRGTEAFF
>TRBJ1-5|TRBV7-8
CASSLAGAGNQPQHF
>TRBJ2-2|TRBV9
CASSVVPSGWDTGELFF